These 32 T cell receptor beta chains were sequenced from one sample in a study of post-analysis software for immune sequencing data. Study-level results: There were several TRBV segments more frequent in patients than controls, and TRBV5-6, TRBV5-1 and TRBV20-1 were among them.

No antigen has been identified for these receptors. Prepared libraries of TCR beta cDNA carried unique molecular identifiers. Using its own MiXCR run on the PCR reads, TCRdb lists one record per CDR3 protein. Found here are over 700,000 distinct CDR3 sequences, approximately 30% of them singletons; the top ten hold around 0.6%. What was sequenced was blood. These receptors were collected from a girl aged 10-17 years with multiple sclerosis.

In its sample, this clonotype was seen a few times. This chain uses TRBV5-1 with TRBJ1-1, with D possibly matching TRBD1 (6 bases). CDR1 and CDR2 (germline): SGHRS, YFSETQ. This CDR3 has 15 residues. Trimming pared 1 base from V and 4 bases from J, leaving 14 bases between. CDR3 protein: CASSLYLGRGTEAFF. DNA of the CDR3: TGCGCCAGCAGCTTGTATCTAGGCAGGGGCACTGAAGCTTTCTTT.

This clonotype was seen a handful of times. The chain recombines TRBV7-9 with TRBJ1-4, with a possible D match to TRBD1 (6 bases). Germline values: CDR1 SEHNR, CDR2 FQNEAQ (reference sequence). Trimming stripped 5 bases from V and 6 bases from J, with 22 bases between. The CDR3 is 17 residues long. The CDR3, as DNA: TGTGCCAGCAGCCGAAGACAGGCAGTGGGTTTGGATGAAAAACTGTTTTTT. This gives the protein CASSRRQAVGLDEKLFF.

The genes are TRBV5-5 and TRBJ2-5; TRBD1 matches at 9 bases. V lost 4 bases to trimming and J lost 5 bases; unmatched junction nucleotides: 12. Germline V gene data show CDR1 as SGHKS and CDR2 as YYEKEE (reference sequence). CDR3 length equals 16 residues. The CDR3 DNA follows: TGTGCCAGCAGCCAAGGGGACAGGGTATTGATGGAGACCCAGTACTTC. It yields the protein CASSQGDRVLMETQYF.

The chain employs TRBV10-3 and TRBJ2-7; D is tentatively TRBD1 or TRBD2 (6 bases each). The CDR3 is 13 amino acids. Trimming left V 11 bases short and J 3 bases short, with 17 bases between. In germline, CDR1 is ENHRY, CDR2 SYGVKD. The CDR3 region has the DNA TGTGCCGCACTGCGGGACACAGTCTACGAGCAGTACTTC. Its translation: CAALRDTVYEQYF.

This clonotype was seen a handful of times. The chain uses TRBV11-3 and TRBJ1-4, with 7 nucleotides matching TRBD1. CDR1 is SGHNT, CDR2 YENEEA, per germline. The V and J ends lost 5 bases and 2 bases, in that order; junction bases with no gene match: 11. The CDR3 covers 17 residues. The CDR3 DNA follows: TGTGCCAGCAGCCGGGACAGAGGCAGGGGGACTAATGAAAAACTGTTTTTT. Residues: CASSRDRGRGTNEKLFF.

This clonotype has only a few counts. The chain is built from TRBV6-5 and TRBJ2-6; D is perhaps TRBD2 (6 bases). Deletions cut 0 bases from V and 1 base from J, with 16 bases between. Looked up from germline, CDR1 is MNHEY and CDR2 is SVGAGI. CDR3 length: 19 residues. The CDR3, as DNA: TGTGCCAGCAGTTACTCTGGGGGGAACCGAGCATCTGGGGCCAACGTCCTGACTTTC. Protein sequence: CASSYSGGNRASGANVLTF.

Only a few counts were recorded for this clonotype. This chain joins TRBV14 and TRBJ2-7, with D unclear. Germline V gene lookup returns CDR1 SGHDN and CDR2 FVKESK. CDR3 length equals 15 residues. The ends were cut back, 6 bases at V and 0 bases at J, with 15 bases in the middle. CDR3 region: CASRRPGPTSYEQYF. Written as DNA, the CDR3 is TGTGCCAGCAGAAGACCCGGGCCTACCTCCTACGAGCAGTACTTC.

V gene TRBV27 combines with J gene TRBJ1-2, with 7 bases matching TRBD1. This CDR3 is built from 16 residues. Trimming removed 6 bases from V and 4 bases from J; junction bases left unmatched: 14. Germline loops: CDR1 MNHEY, CDR2 SMNVEV (reference sequence). In nucleotides, the CDR3 is TGTGCCAGCAGGCACCTAACAGGGGAGTCTGGCTATGGCTACACCTTC. Translated, it gives CASRHLTGESGYGYTF.

CDR3 in DNA: TGTGCCAGCAGCTTCAAGCGGGGCGAGACAGATACGCAGTATTTT. It yields the protein CASSFKRGETDTQYF. The gene calls are TRBV4-2 and TRBJ2-3, with TRBD2 identical over 7 bases. This CDR3 has 15 residues. The trim removed 5 bases at V and 3 bases at J, leaving 8 bases unmatched. Germline CDR1 is LGHNA and CDR2 is YNFKEQ.

This chain links TRBV29-1 with TRBJ2-1, with 10 bases that match TRBD2. From germline, CDR1 is SQVTM and CDR2 ANQGSEA. Trimming removed 7 bases from V and 2 bases from J; junction bases left unmatched: 8. This CDR3 has 15 amino acids. CDR3 DNA: TGCAGCGCGACGACGGGACTAGCGCCCTACAATGAGCAGTTCTTC. It is translated as CSATTGLAPYNEQFF.

The chain couples TRBV20-1 to TRBJ2-7; weak D call: TRBD2 (6 bases). Germline V gene sequence: CDR1 DFQATT, CDR2 SNEGSKA (reference sequence). V was pared by 4 bases and J by 4 bases, with 20 bases between. The CDR3 sequence is 15 residues long. This CDR3 is CSAIPGTAIHYEQYF. The CDR3 coding sequence is TGCAGTGCTATACCCGGGACTGCTATACATTACGAGCAGTACTTC.

Remarks on this clonotype: One junction end does not reproduce the germline sequence, and a read error may be involved. The CDR3 region has the DNA TGTGCCGTCAGTGAGTCTGGCGGTAACTATGGCTACACCTTC. Its protein product is CAVSESGGNYGYTF. The rearrangement uses TRBV10-3 and TRBJ1-2; no firm D call. Germline V CDR1 and CDR2: ENHRY, SYGVKD. The CDR3 loop spans 14 amino acids.

The chain recombines TRBV20-1 with TRBJ1-5; D perhaps matches TRBD1 (6 bases). The germline V and J ends were trimmed by 6 bases and 0 bases, with 12 bases remaining between them. The CDR3 runs to 14 residues. Germline CDR1 DFQATT, CDR2 SNEGSKA (reference sequence). CDR3 protein: CSARDKFSNQPQHF. CDR3 in DNA: TGCAGTGCGAGGGACAAATTTAGCAATCAGCCCCAGCATTTT.

This clonotype was recorded at least ten times. This chain joins TRBV7-2 and TRBJ2-7; D unresolved. V dropped 5 bases and J dropped 2 bases, with 7 bases sitting between them. The CDR3 runs to 12 residues. Per germline, CDR1 SGHTA and CDR2 FQGNSA. The CDR3 spells CASSQGTYEQYF. CDR3 sequence (DNA): TGTGCCAGCAGCCAAGGAACCTACGAGCAGTACTTC.

This clonotype showed up just a few times. This chain connects TRBV6-5 to TRBJ2-3, with 9 positions matching TRBD1. Germline V gene sequence: CDR1 MNHEY, CDR2 SVGAGI. The CDR3 is 14 residues long. Unmatched junction bases numbered 8, after V lost 2 bases and J lost 11 bases. The CDR3 is CASSYQPVGQGQYF. CDR3 sequence (DNA): TGTGCCAGCAGTTACCAGCCGGTGGGACAGGGGCAGTATTTT.

The rearrangement uses TRBV29-1 and TRBJ1-2; 10 positions match TRBD1. Trimming at V came to 6 bases and at J to 0 bases, leaving 4 bases not matched to a gene. CDR3 size: 14 residues. CDR1 is SQVTM and CDR2 is ANQGSEA in the germline V gene. The CDR3 protein is CSVRQGAANYGYTF. The CDR3 DNA reads as TGCAGCGTGAGACAGGGGGCGGCTAACTATGGCTACACCTTC.

Concerning this clonotype itself: At one end the junction does not follow the germline gene, possibly because of a read error. The CDR3 DNA follows: TGCGCCACCCATGACCCTAACTCCTACAATGGGCAGTTCTTC. It is translated as CATHDPNSYNGQFF. The chain carries TRBV5-1 and TRBJ2-1; no reliable D call. Looked up from germline, CDR1 is SGHRS and CDR2 is YFSETQ. The CDR3 contains 14 residues.

J is TRBJ1-2 and V is TRBV20-1; D possibly corresponds to TRBD1 (5 bases). The germline CDR1 and CDR2 sequences are DFQATT and SNEGSKA (reference sequence). The length of the CDR3 is 16 residues. Trimming left V 3 bases short and J 4 bases short, with 21 bases between. The CDR3, as DNA: TGCAGTGCTAGCCCCCTTCGGGGGGTAGGGACCTATGGCTACACCTTC. Protein sequence: CSASPLRGVGTYGYTF.

Turning to this clonotype: A read error may be the cause here, since a much bigger clone is one base away. CDR3 amino acids: CSAGTNAGANVLTF. Here the CDR3 DNA reads TGCAGTGCTGGCACGAACGCTGGGGCCAACGTCCTGACTTTC. The V call is TRBV20-1, the J call TRBJ2-6; D uncertain. V was pared by 5 bases and J by 2 bases, with 10 bases between. The CDR3 length is 14 residues. The germline V gene has CDR1 DFQATT and CDR2 SNEGSKA (reference sequence).

This chain uses TRBV28 with TRBJ1-2, with D perhaps TRBD1 (6 bases). Looked up from germline, CDR1 is MDHEN and CDR2 is SYDVKM. This CDR3 spans 16 amino acids. Deletions cut 5 bases from V and 4 bases from J, with 20 bases between. DNA of the CDR3: TGTGCCAGCAGTGGGACAACCCTCGTTTCTATCTATGGCTACACCTTC. Its protein is CASSGTTLVSIYGYTF.

The rearrangement uses TRBV12-3 or TRBV12-4 and TRBJ2-2; perhaps TRBD2 as D (6 bases). The CDR3 runs to 18 residues. V lost 8 bases to trimming and J lost 1 base, with 23 bases between them. The CDR3 DNA is TGTGCCAGCCCCTTACCGGGAGACCCCCTACTGAACACCGGGGAGCTGTTTTTT. It yields the protein CASPLPGDPLLNTGELFF.

This clonotype was seen repeatedly, ten times or more. This chain links TRBV12-3 or TRBV12-4 with TRBJ2-3; D perhaps matches TRBD2 (6 bases). The CDR3 runs to 15 residues. Trimming took 5 bases from V and 0 from J, leaving 12 bases between them. The CDR3 DNA is TGTGCCAGCAGTGCGACTAGGCCGAGCACAGATACGCAGTATTTT. This translates into CASSATRPSTDTQYF.

This clonotype was seen more than once but under ten times. V and J are TRBV6-5 and TRBJ1-2, with TRBD1 matching over 8 bases. The V gene end was trimmed by 2 bases and the J gene end by 6 bases; junction bases not matched to a gene: 5. The CDR3 is 14 amino acids. Germline V lookup: CDR1 MNHEY, CDR2 SVGAGI. CDR3 loop: CASSYLDRDHGYTF. The CDR3 DNA sequence: TGTGCCAGCAGTTACCTGGACAGGGACCATGGCTACACCTTC.

This clonotype was observed a handful of times. The chain combines TRBV2 with TRBJ2-7; no definite D call. CDR3 size: 13 residues. Germline CDR1 and CDR2: SNHLY and FYNNEI. Deletions cut 4 bases from V and 5 bases from J, with 12 bases between. The CDR3 nucleotides are TGTGCCAGCAGTGCAAGGGAAATCAACGAGCAGTACTTC. Its translation is CASSAREINEQYF.

The CDR3 here is CASGSRGRVYNEQFF. The CDR3 DNA reads TGTGCCAGCGGGTCTAGAGGACGGGTCTACAATGAGCAGTTCTTC. V and J are TRBV6-2 or TRBV6-3 and TRBJ2-1; no clear D. Trimming left V 8 bases short and J 3 bases short, with 17 bases between. The CDR3 spans 15 residues. Germline CDR1 reads MNHEY; CDR2 reads SVGEGT.

This clonotype has a single count. The J gene is TRBJ2-1, the V gene TRBV20-1; a possible D gene is TRBD1 (6 bases). V lost 5 bases to trimming and J lost 3 bases, with 11 bases between them. The CDR3 consists of 13 residues. Germline lookup yields CDR1 DFQATT and CDR2 SNEGSKA (reference sequence). The CDR3, as DNA: TGCAGTGCTCGCCGGACAGTCTACAATGAGCAGTTCTTC. Encoded protein: CSARRTVYNEQFF.

This clonotype was recorded a few times. For the CDR3, the DNA is TGTGCCAGCACGGGACAGCTGTATGGCTACACCTTC. It encodes CASTGQLYGYTF. J is TRBJ1-2 and V is TRBV6-1, with TRBD1 matching 7 bases. This CDR3 has 12 residues. The germline gives CDR1 MNHNS, CDR2 SASEGT. V lost 7 bases to trimming and J lost 5 bases; unmatched junction nucleotides: 4.

CDR3 in amino acids: CASSRRQGATDTQYF. The CDR3 nucleotides read TGTGCCAGCAGTCGGCGACAGGGGGCGACAGATACGCAGTATTTT. The chain is built from TRBV2 and TRBJ2-3; 10 nucleotides line up with TRBD1. From germline, CDR1 is SNHLY and CDR2 FYNNEI. The V gene end was trimmed by 5 bases and the J gene end by 3 bases; junction bases not matched to a gene: 5. This CDR3 is 15 amino acids long.

The V gene is TRBV25-1, the J gene TRBJ1-5; D is undetermined. V lost 4 bases, J lost 11 bases, and 9 bases lay in between. Germline values: CDR1 MGHDK, CDR2 SYGVNS. The CDR3 contains 11 residues. The CDR3 protein is CASSGGVAQHF. CDR3 in DNA: TGTGCCAGCAGTGGAGGAGTGGCCCAGCATTTT.

This clonotype was picked up a small number of times. The CDR3, as DNA: TGTGCCACCAGCAGAGTGGTAGGGGGTAATGAGCAGTTCTTC. Protein sequence: CATSRVVGGNEQFF. V usage is TRBV15 and J usage is TRBJ2-1; the D gene is possibly TRBD1 (6 bases). This CDR3 is 14 amino acids long. With 1 base removed from V and 7 bases from J, the gap between germline ends came to 11 bases. CDR1 LNHNV and CDR2 YYDKDF come from the germline V gene (reference sequence).

The V call is TRBV20-1, the J call TRBJ2-5, with 14 nucleotides matching TRBD2. This CDR3 spans 15 amino acids. The V gene end was trimmed by 6 bases and the J gene end by 6 bases; junction bases not matched to a gene: 9. The V gene's germline CDR1 is DFQATT and CDR2 SNEGSKA (reference sequence). DNA for the CDR3: TGCAGTGCGACTAGCGGGGGGGAACTGAGCCAGACCCAGTACTTC. Residues: CSATSGGELSQTQYF.

A note on this clonotype: Sequence at one end of the junction differs from germline and may be a read error. The chain couples TRBV12-3 or TRBV12-4 to TRBJ2-7; D gene ambiguous. This CDR3 has 10 amino acids. This CDR3 reads CANSFHEQYF. Written as DNA, the CDR3 is TGTGCCAACAGTTTCCACGAGCAGTACTTC.